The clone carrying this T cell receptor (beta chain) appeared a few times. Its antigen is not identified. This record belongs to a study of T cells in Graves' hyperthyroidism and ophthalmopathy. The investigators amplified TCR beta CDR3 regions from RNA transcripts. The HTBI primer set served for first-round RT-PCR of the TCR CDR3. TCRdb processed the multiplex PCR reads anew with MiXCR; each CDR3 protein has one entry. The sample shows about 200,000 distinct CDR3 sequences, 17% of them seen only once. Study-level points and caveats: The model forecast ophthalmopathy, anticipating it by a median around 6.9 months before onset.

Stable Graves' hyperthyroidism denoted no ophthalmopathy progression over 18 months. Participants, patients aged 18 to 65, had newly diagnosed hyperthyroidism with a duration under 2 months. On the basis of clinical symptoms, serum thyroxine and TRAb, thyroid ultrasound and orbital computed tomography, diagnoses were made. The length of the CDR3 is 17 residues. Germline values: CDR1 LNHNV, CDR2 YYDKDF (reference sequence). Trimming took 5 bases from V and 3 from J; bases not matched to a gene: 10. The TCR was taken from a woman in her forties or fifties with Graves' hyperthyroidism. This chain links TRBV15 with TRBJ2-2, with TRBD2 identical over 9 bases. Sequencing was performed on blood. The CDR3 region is CATSGIGGRVDTGELFF. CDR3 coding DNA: TGTGCCACCAGCGGGATCGGCGGGAGGGTCGACACCGGGGAGCTGTTTTTT.